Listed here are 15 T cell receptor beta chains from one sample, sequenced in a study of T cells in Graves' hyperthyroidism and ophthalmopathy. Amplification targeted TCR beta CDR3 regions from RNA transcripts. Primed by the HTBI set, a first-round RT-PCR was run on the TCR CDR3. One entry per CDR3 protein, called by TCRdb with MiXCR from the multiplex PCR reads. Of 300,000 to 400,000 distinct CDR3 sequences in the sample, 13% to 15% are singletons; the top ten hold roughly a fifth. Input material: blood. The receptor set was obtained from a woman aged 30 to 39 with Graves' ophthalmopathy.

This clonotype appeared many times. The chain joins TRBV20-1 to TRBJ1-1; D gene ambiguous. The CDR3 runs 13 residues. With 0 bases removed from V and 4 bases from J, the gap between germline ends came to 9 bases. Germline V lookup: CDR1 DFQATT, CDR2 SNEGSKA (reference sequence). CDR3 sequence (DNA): TGCAGTGCTAGAGATAGAGAGGGCACTGAAGCTTTCTTT. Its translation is CSARDREGTEAFF.

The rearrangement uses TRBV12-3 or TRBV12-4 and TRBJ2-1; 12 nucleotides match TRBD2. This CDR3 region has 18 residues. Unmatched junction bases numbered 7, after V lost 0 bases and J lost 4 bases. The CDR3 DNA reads TGTGCCAGCAGTTTAGCTGGTCTAGCGGGAGGGCCTTACAATGAGCAGTTCTTC. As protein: CASSLAGLAGGPYNEQFF.

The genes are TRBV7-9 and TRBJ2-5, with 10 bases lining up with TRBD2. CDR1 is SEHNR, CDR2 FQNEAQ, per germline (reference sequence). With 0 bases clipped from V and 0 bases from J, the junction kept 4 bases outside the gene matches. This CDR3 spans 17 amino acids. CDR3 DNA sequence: TGTGCCAGCAGCTTAGCGAGGCTAGCGGGGGACCAAGAGACCCAGTACTTC. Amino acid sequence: CASSLARLAGDQETQYF.

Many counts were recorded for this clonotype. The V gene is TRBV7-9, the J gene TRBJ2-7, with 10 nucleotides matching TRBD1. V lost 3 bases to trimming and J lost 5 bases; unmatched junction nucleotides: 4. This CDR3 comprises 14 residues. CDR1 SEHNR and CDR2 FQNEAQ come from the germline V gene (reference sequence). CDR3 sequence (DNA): TGTGCCAGCAGCTTGCCGGGACAGGGGAACGAGCAGTACTTC. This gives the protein CASSLPGQGNEQYF.

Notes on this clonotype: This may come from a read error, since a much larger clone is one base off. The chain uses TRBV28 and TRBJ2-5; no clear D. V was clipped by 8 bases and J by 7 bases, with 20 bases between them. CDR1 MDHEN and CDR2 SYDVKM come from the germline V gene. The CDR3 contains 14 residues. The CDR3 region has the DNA TGTGCCAGCCCCAACACCCTGGCACGTGTGACCCAGTACTTC. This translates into CASPNTLARVTQYF.

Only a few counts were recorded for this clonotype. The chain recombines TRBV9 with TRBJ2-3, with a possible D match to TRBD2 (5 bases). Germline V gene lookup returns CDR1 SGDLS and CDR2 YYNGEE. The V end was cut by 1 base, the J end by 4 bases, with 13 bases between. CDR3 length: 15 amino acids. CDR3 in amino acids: CASSVNSAWADTQYF. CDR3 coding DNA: TGTGCCAGCAGCGTAAATAGCGCTTGGGCAGATACGCAGTATTTT.

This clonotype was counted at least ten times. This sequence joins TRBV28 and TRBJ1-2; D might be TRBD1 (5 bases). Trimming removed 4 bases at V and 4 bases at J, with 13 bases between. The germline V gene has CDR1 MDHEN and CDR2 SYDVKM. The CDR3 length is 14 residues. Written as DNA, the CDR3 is TGTGCCAGCAGTTCCACAGGAGTTGGCTATGGCTACACCTTC. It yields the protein CASSSTGVGYGYTF.

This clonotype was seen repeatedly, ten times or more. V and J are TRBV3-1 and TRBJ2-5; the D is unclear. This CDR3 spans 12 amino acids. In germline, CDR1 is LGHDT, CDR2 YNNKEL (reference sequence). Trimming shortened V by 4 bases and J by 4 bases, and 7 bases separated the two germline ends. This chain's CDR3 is CASSRAPETQYF. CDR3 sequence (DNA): TGTGCCAGCAGCCGCGCACCAGAGACCCAGTACTTC.

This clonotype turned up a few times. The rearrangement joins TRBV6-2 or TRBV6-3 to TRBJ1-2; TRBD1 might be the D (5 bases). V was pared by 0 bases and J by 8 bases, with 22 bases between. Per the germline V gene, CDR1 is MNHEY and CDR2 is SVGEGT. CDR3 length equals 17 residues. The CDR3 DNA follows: TGTGCCAGCAGTTACTCGAGGGTAGGGGCCGACCTCCTAGGCTACACCTTC. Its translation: CASSYSRVGADLLGYTF.

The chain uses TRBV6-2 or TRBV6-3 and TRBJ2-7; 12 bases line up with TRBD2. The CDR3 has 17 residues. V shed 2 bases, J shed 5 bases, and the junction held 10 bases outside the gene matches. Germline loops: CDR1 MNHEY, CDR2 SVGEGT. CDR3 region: CASSYPGLAGGKHEQYF. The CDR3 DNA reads TGTGCCAGCAGTTACCCCGGCCTAGCGGGGGGGAAACACGAGCAGTACTTC.

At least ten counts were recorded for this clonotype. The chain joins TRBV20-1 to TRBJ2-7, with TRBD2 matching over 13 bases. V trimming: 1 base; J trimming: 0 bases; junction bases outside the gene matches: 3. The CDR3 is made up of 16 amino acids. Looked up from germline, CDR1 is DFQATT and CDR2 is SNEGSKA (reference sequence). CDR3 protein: CSARGLAGGTSYEQYF. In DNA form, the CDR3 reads TGCAGTGCTAGAGGACTAGCGGGGGGAACCTCCTACGAGCAGTACTTC.

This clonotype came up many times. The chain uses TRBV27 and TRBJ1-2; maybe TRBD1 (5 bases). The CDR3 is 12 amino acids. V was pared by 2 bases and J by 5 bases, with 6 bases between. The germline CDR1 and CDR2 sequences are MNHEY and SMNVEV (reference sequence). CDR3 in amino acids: CASSLQGYGYTF. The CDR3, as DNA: TGTGCCAGCAGTTTACAGGGATATGGCTACACCTTC.

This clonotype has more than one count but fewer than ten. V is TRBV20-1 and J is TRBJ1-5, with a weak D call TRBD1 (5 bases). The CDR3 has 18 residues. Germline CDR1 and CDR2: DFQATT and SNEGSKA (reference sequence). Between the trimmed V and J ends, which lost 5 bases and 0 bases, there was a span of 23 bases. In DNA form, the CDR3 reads TGCAGTGCTCCCAATCCGGGACTCACGAGAGATAGCAATCAGCCCCAGCATTTT. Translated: CSAPNPGLTRDSNQPQHF.

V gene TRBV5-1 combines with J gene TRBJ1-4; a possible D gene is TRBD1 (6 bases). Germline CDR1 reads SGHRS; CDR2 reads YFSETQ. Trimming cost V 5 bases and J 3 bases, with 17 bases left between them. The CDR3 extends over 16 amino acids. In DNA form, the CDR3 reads TGCGCCAGCAGTAAGGGGGGCGCAGGCCCTAATGAAAAACTGTTTTTT. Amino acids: CASSKGGAGPNEKLFF.

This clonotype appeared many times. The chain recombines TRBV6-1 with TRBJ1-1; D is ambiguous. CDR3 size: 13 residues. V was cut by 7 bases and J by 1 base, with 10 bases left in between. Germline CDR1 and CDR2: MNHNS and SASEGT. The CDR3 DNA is TGTGCCAGCATCGCCAGTTGGAACACTGAAGCTTTCTTT. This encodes CASIASWNTEAFF.